This is a list of T cell receptor beta chains from one sample in a study of blood T cell repertoires in COVID-19. Here immunoSEQ multiplex PCR was the method, and the copy in TCRdb shows in-frame clones only, minus some. This table holds 150,000 or so clones, 75% to 85% found once. The sequenced material came from PBMCs or T cells enriched from blood (not recorded which). These receptors came from a woman aged 55-75 years who had recovered from COVID-19. CDR3s include the opening cysteine and the closing phenylalanine or tryptophan. D genes are given only for firm matches. The size entry is marked missing in some rows and otherwise reads once, few, many or a size class.

D	size	V	J	CDR3	DNA
-	-	TRBV13	TRBJ2-7	CASSLQGENLNAYEQYF	TGTGCCAGCAGCTTACAGGGTGAGAACTTAAACGCCTACGAGCAGTACTTC
TRBD1	-	TRBV14	TRBJ1-1	CASSLRQGRNTEAFF	TGTGCCAGCAGCCTCCGACAGGGGAGAAACACTGAAGCTTTCTTT
-	once	TRBV19	TRBJ1-6	CASSIDLDSPSPLHF	TGTGCCAGTAGTATAGATCTGGACAGTCCGTCACCCCTCCACTTT
-	-	TRBV4-1	TRBJ1-5	CASSQEWEGTYSNQPQHF	TGCGCCAGCAGCCAAGAATGGGAGGGGACCTATAGCAATCAGCCCCAGCATTTT
TRBD2	-	TRBV4-1	TRBJ2-5	CASSQVAGGAQETQYF	TGCGCCAGCAGCCAGGTCGCGGGGGGGGCCCAAGAGACCCAGTACTTC
-	-	TRBV5-4	TRBJ2-7	CASSPDRVPYEQYF	TGTGCCAGCAGCCCGGACAGAGTCCCCTACGAGCAGTACTTC
-	once	TRBV21-1	TRBJ1-1	CASNDWVSGDTEAFF	TGTGCCAGCAACGATTGGGTGTCAGGCGACACTGAAGCTTTCTTT
-	-	TRBV7-9	TRBJ1-3	CATRHQRTGNTIYF	TGTGCCACCAGACATCAAAGAACAGGAAACACCATATATTTT
TRBD1	-	TRBV19	TRBJ1-1	CASITGGNTEAFF	TGTGCCAGTATAACAGGGGGCAACACTGAAGCTTTCTTT
TRBD1	-	TRBV3-1/TRBV3-2	TRBJ2-4	CASSFGLGQGADKNIQYF	TGTGCCAGCAGCTTTGGGCTGGGACAGGGGGCTGACAAAAACATTCAGTACTTC
-	once	TRBV5-6	TRBJ1-5	CASSLWAGAAGPQHF	TGTGCCAGCAGCTTGTGGGCAGGGGCCGCTGGGCCCCAGCATTTT
-	-	TRBV7-8	TRBJ1-1	CASSPVRALQGTEAFF	TGTGCCAGCAGCCCGGTGAGGGCTCTACAAGGCACTGAAGCTTTCTTT
TRBD2	few	TRBV7-8	TRBJ2-1	CASTMTSGGTYNEQFF	TGTGCCAGCACCATGACTAGCGGGGGCACCTACAATGAGCAGTTCTTC
-	-	TRBV27	TRBJ1-2	CASSLSPPRGNYGYTF	TGTGCCAGCAGTTTATCCCCCCCAAGGGGTAACTATGGCTACACCTTC
TRBD1	once	TRBV5-8	TRBJ1-6	CASSYGMGQGFKSPLHF	TGTGCCAGCAGCTACGGGATGGGACAGGGGTTTAAGTCACCCCTCCACTTT
TRBD2	-	TRBV7-8	TRBJ2-2	CASSLAGGSPGELFF	TGTGCCAGCAGCTTAGCCGGGGGGAGCCCCGGGGAGCTGTTTTTT
TRBD1	-	TRBV5-6	TRBJ1-3	CASSGDRVSGNTIYF	TGTGCCAGCAGCGGGGACAGGGTGTCAGGAAACACCATATATTTT
TRBD2	once	TRBV30	TRBJ2-3	CAWSVGTSGGAGSDTQYF	TGTGCCTGGAGTGTAGGGACTAGCGGGGGGGCCGGTTCAGATACGCAGTATTTT
-	-	TRBV7-8	TRBJ1-3	CASSQREAGNTIYF	TGTGCCAGCAGCCAGAGGGAAGCTGGAAACACCATATATTTT
TRBD1	few	TRBV7-2	TRBJ2-5	CASSSSTGTGKTQYF	TGTGCCAGCAGCTCCTCGACAGGGACGGGAAAGACCCAGTACTTC
-	-	TRBV4-1	TRBJ1-1	CASSHLLTALTEAFF	TGCGCCAGCAGCCATCTTCTGACAGCACTTACTGAAGCTTTCTTT
TRBD1	-	TRBV20-1	TRBJ2-7	CSASQGYGQAYEQYF	TGCAGTGCTAGTCAGGGGTATGGACAGGCCTACGAGCAGTACTTC
TRBD1	once	TRBV27	TRBJ2-2	CASRSNTGVGTGELFF	TGTGCCAGCAGAAGCAATACAGGGGTTGGCACCGGGGAGCTGTTTTTT
-	-	TRBV27	TRBJ2-4	CASSPQEAKNIQYF	TGTGCCAGCAGTCCCCAAGAGGCCAAAAACATTCAGTACTTC
-	-	TRBV25-1	TRBJ1-1	CASRAAGTEAFF	TGTGCCAGCAGGGCGGCTGGCACTGAAGCTTTCTTT
TRBD1	-	TRBV19	TRBJ2-1	CASSLKQGAYNEQFF	TGTGCCAGTAGTCTCAAACAGGGGGCCTACAATGAGCAGTTCTTC
TRBD1	few	TRBV27	TRBJ1-2	CATGQSPRANYGYTF	TGTGCCACGGGACAGTCACCCCGAGCTAACTATGGCTACACCTTC
-	few	TRBV11-2	TRBJ2-2	CASSSRRGISNTGELFF	TGTGCCAGCAGCTCTAGGCGTGGAATATCGAACACCGGGGAGCTGTTTTTT
TRBD1	few	TRBV2	TRBJ1-1	CASSSGTGGTEAFF	TGTGCCAGCAGTTCCGGGACAGGGGGGACTGAAGCTTTCTTT
TRBD2	-	TRBV11-2	TRBJ2-3	CASSWGGDTDTQYF	TGTGCCAGCAGCTGGGGGGGTGACACAGATACGCAGTATTTT
TRBD1	-	TRBV6-1	TRBJ2-1	CASSDPGTGGFFSYNEQFF	TGTGCCAGCAGTGATCCCGGGACAGGGGGTTTTTTCTCCTACAATGAGCAGTTCTTC
TRBD1	-	TRBV5-1	TRBJ2-7	CASSAGTGANYEQYF	TGCGCCAGCAGCGCCGGGACAGGGGCTAACTACGAGCAGTACTTC
TRBD2	-	TRBV30	TRBJ2-3	CAWSAGLAGGIDTQYF	TGTGCCTGGAGTGCGGGACTAGCGGGGGGGATAGATACGCAGTATTTT
-	-	TRBV29-1	TRBJ1-1	CSVVAVGTSDTEAFF	TGCAGCGTTGTGGCGGTCGGGACAAGCGACACTGAAGCTTTCTTT
TRBD1	-	TRBV19	TRBJ2-5	CASSMHRGHEETQYF	TGTGCCAGTAGTATGCACAGGGGGCATGAAGAGACCCAGTACTTC
-	-	TRBV5-1	TRBJ2-7	CASSLGAGSYEQYF	TGCGCCAGCAGCTTGGGGGCGGGGAGCTACGAGCAGTACTTC
-	-	TRBV5-1	TRBJ2-3	CASSLVVMGVADTQYF	TGCGCCAGCAGCTTGGTAGTTATGGGCGTCGCAGATACGCAGTATTTT
-	-	TRBV25-1	TRBJ2-7	CASSVTGRGEQYF	TGTGCCAGCAGTGTGACAGGGCGGGGAGAGCAGTACTTC
TRBD1	-	TRBV6-5	TRBJ1-1	CASSRTGTGNTEAFF	TGTGCCAGCAGCCGTACCGGGACAGGGAACACTGAAGCTTTCTTT
-	once	TRBV19	TRBJ1-1	CASSIRGPVNTEAFF	TGTGCCAGTAGTATCAGGGGACCGGTGAACACTGAAGCTTTCTTT
TRBD1	-	TRBV6-5	TRBJ1-5	CASQGGNNQPQHF	TGTGCCAGCCAGGGGGGAAACAATCAGCCCCAGCATTTT
TRBD2	many	TRBV9	TRBJ2-1	CASSVGGERGNEQFF	TGTGCCAGCAGCGTAGGCGGGGAGCGGGGCAATGAGCAGTTCTTC
TRBD1	-	TRBV19	TRBJ1-1	CASKPQGSTEAFF	TGTGCCAGTAAACCACAGGGGAGCACTGAAGCTTTCTTT
-	-	TRBV28	TRBJ1-5	CASSQYGRQLNQPQHF	TGTGCCAGCAGTCAGTACGGTCGACAGCTCAATCAGCCCCAGCATTTT
-	-	TRBV6-5	TRBJ2-7	CASSYTEVAGEQYF	TGTGCCAGCAGTTACACTGAAGTAGCCGGTGAGCAGTACTTC